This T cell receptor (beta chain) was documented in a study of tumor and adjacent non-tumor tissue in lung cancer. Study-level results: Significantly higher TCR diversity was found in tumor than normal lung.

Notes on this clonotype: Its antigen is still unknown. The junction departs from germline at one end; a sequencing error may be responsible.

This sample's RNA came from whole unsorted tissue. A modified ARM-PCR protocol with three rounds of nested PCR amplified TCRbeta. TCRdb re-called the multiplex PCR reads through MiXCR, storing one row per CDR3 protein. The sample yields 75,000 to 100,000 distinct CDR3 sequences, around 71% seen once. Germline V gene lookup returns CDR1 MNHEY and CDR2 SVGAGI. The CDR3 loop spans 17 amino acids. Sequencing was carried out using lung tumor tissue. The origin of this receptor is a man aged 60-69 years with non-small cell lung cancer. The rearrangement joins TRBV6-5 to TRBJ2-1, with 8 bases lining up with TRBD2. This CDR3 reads CTSSYSLSGGPSREQFF. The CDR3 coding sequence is TGTACCAGCAGTTACTCCTTATCGGGGGGGCCGTCCCGTGAGCAGTTCTTC.